Below, one TCR beta chain is given with its context. As defined, naive CD8 cells were CD45RO-negative and positively selected for CCR7, with terminally differentiated effector memory CD45RA+ cells excluded. V was cut by 1 base and J by 1 base, with 11 bases left in between. This CDR3 region has 15 residues. Germline V gives CDR1 MNHNS, CDR2 SASEGT. Using immunoSEQ multiplex PCR, the repertoire was profiled, and TCRdb retains in-frame clones only, with some absent. The sample consists of roughly 1,800,000 clones, 85% to 95% of them appearing once. This record belongs to a study of shared clonotypes between healthy human individuals.

The rearrangement links TRBV6-1 to TRBJ2-7; D is uncertain. Sequencing was done on a sample of naive CD8+ T cells sorted from blood. This receptor was identified in a man aged 18 to 29 in good health. CDR3 loop: CASSEDRTKSYEQYF. Written as DNA, the CDR3 is TGTGCCAGCAGTGAAGACCGGACGAAATCCTACGAGCAGTACTTC.